The 19 T cell receptor beta chains listed next were all sequenced from one sample in a study of synovial regulatory T cells in juvenile arthritis (dated by TCRdb to between 2015 and 2016). Library creation used the immunoSEQ multiplex PCR assay. Entries here come from immuneACCESS through TCRdb and include only in-frame sequences with V and J called. Some clones fail to appear in such tables; in the studies checked, an unresolved V gene covers under half of the shortfall, and the cause of the remainder is unknown. This sample's table contains 9,500 to 10,000 clones. About 2.1% of the sample lies in the top ten. Sequenced sample: Treg cells from blood. Explained via the paper, the cell subset or site label denotes: remaining (HLA-DR-negative) circulating blood Treg cells. These receptors were obtained from a donor younger than 30 with juvenile idiopathic arthritis.

The J gene is TRBJ1-4, the V gene TRBV30. This CDR3 is 13 amino acids long. No coding sequence is recorded. Per the germline V gene, CDR1 is GTSNPN and CDR2 is SVGIG (reference sequence). The CDR3 is CAWSERKNEKLFF.

The V call is TRBV4-3, the J call TRBJ1-2; the D gene TCRdb calls, TRBD1, cannot be checked with no DNA. Germline CDR1 reads LGHNA; CDR2 reads YSLEER. This CDR3 has 16 amino acids. DNA is not on record. The CDR3 is CASSQDGSGGPYGYTF.

The V gene is TRBV7-8, the J gene TRBJ1-1. CDR3 size: 15 residues. The DNA sequence is not available. Germline-derived CDR1 and CDR2 are SGHVS and FQNEAQ. This CDR3 is CASSFLRDLNTEAFF.

V usage is TRBV30 and J usage is TRBJ2-2; TCRdb indicates TRBD1, and absent DNA this call remains unverified. There are 15 residues in the CDR3. DNA is not recorded here. Germline V gives CDR1 GTSNPN, CDR2 SVGIG (reference sequence). The chain's CDR3 is CAWSVGGQNTGELFF.

J is TRBJ1-2 and V is TRBV4-3; TCRdb's D call of TRBD1 is untestable without DNA. The CDR3 sequence is 15 residues long. A DNA sequence was not provided. Looked up from germline, CDR1 is LGHNA and CDR2 is YSLEER. CDR3 sequence: CASSQVIQANYGYTF.

The chain carries TRBV2 and TRBJ2-1; the TCRdb D gene call, TRBD2, has no DNA to confirm it. The CDR3 runs to 16 residues. A DNA sequence was not provided. Germline V CDR1 and CDR2: SNHLY, FYNNEI. The CDR3 here is CASRGTSGSSYNEQFF.

The chain couples TRBV7-2 to TRBJ2-3. CDR1 SGHTA and CDR2 FQGNSA come from the germline V gene. This CDR3 spans 15 amino acids. Only the protein is on record. CDR3 amino acids: CASSQGTVSTDTQYF.

The chain is built from TRBV5-1 and TRBJ1-1. Per germline, CDR1 SGHRS and CDR2 YFSETQ. CDR3 size: 14 residues. This entry has no DNA. The CDR3 spells CASSWGGPNTEAFF. The full variable domain, completed using reference TRBV5-1 and TRBJ1-1, is KAGVTQTPRYLIKTRGQQVTLSCSPISGHRSVSWYQQTPGQGLQFLFEYFSETQRNKGNFPGRFSGRQFSNSRSEMNVSTLELGDSALYLCASSWGGPNTEAFFGQGTRLTVV.

This chain joins TRBV19 and TRBJ2-6; no DNA is available, so the TRBD1 call from TCRdb remains unchecked. Per the germline V gene, CDR1 is LNHDA and CDR2 is SQIVND (reference sequence). CDR3 size: 18 residues. No DNA accompanies this entry. CDR3 sequence: CASSYPGQGARGANVLTF. The full variable domain, its missing parts supplied by reference TRBV19 and TRBJ2-6, is DGGITQSPKYLFRKEGQNVTLSCEQNLNHDAMYWYRQDPGQGLRLIYYSQIVNDFQKGDIAEGYSVSREKKESFPLTVTSAQKNPTAFYLCASSYPGQGARGANVLTFGAGSRLTVL.

V and J are TRBV5-1 and TRBJ2-2; the TRBD2 assignment by TCRdb is unverifiable without DNA. The CDR3 is made up of 15 amino acids. No DNA was logged. Germline CDR1 SGHRS, CDR2 YFSETQ. The CDR3 protein is CASSSGRGYTGELFF.

The chain uses TRBV27 and TRBJ1-1. This CDR3 contains 13 residues. This entry has no DNA. The germline V gene has CDR1 MNHEY and CDR2 SMNVEV (reference sequence). The CDR3 spells CASSPGGRGYAFF.

The rearrangement uses TRBV7-8 and TRBJ2-3; TCRdb picks TRBD2, but there is no DNA to check that call. Germline CDR1 and CDR2: SGHVS and FQNEAQ. This CDR3 spans 14 amino acids. A DNA sequence was not provided. This CDR3 reads CASRKTRSTDTQYF.

V gene TRBV4-1 combines with J gene TRBJ1-1. CDR1 is MGHRA and CDR2 is YSYEKL in the germline V gene. The CDR3 extends over 14 amino acids. The entry carries no DNA sequence. CDR3 protein: CASSQAQEAVEAFF.

This chain links TRBV28 with TRBJ1-5. The germline V gene has CDR1 MDHEN and CDR2 SYDVKM. This CDR3 contains 13 residues. The DNA is unrecorded. The CDR3 loop reads CASRGAGGQPQHF.

The chain employs TRBV30 and TRBJ2-3; TCRdb's D call of TRBD1 is untestable without DNA. This CDR3 spans 13 amino acids. DNA is not recorded here. Germline-derived CDR1 and CDR2 are GTSNPN and SVGIG (reference sequence). CDR3 sequence reads: CAWSVGGTDTQYF.

The CDR3 sequence is CASSLRETEAFF. The gene calls are TRBV6-1 and TRBJ1-1; the TCRdb D gene call, TRBD1, has no DNA to confirm it. Germline lookup yields CDR1 MNHNS and CDR2 SASEGT. This CDR3 is 12 amino acids long. Only the protein is available.

The V gene is TRBV7-2, the J gene TRBJ2-3; TCRdb's D gene call, TRBD1, goes unchecked for lack of DNA. The germline V gene has CDR1 SGHTA and CDR2 FQGNSA. The CDR3 loop spans 13 amino acids. No DNA sequence is on record. The CDR3 sequence is CASSSGGTDTQYF.

CDR3 sequence: CASSFGGADYGYTF. The V gene is TRBV5-1, the J gene TRBJ1-2; no DNA is available, so the TRBD1 call from TCRdb remains unchecked. This CDR3 has 14 residues. No DNA accompanies this entry. CDR1 is SGHRS and CDR2 is YFSETQ in the germline V gene.

V is TRBV5-1 and J is TRBJ2-2; the TRBD2 assignment by TCRdb is unverifiable without DNA. The germline gives CDR1 SGHRS, CDR2 YFSETQ. This CDR3 has 15 amino acids. Nucleotide data are not available. The CDR3 is CASSPSGRATGELFF.